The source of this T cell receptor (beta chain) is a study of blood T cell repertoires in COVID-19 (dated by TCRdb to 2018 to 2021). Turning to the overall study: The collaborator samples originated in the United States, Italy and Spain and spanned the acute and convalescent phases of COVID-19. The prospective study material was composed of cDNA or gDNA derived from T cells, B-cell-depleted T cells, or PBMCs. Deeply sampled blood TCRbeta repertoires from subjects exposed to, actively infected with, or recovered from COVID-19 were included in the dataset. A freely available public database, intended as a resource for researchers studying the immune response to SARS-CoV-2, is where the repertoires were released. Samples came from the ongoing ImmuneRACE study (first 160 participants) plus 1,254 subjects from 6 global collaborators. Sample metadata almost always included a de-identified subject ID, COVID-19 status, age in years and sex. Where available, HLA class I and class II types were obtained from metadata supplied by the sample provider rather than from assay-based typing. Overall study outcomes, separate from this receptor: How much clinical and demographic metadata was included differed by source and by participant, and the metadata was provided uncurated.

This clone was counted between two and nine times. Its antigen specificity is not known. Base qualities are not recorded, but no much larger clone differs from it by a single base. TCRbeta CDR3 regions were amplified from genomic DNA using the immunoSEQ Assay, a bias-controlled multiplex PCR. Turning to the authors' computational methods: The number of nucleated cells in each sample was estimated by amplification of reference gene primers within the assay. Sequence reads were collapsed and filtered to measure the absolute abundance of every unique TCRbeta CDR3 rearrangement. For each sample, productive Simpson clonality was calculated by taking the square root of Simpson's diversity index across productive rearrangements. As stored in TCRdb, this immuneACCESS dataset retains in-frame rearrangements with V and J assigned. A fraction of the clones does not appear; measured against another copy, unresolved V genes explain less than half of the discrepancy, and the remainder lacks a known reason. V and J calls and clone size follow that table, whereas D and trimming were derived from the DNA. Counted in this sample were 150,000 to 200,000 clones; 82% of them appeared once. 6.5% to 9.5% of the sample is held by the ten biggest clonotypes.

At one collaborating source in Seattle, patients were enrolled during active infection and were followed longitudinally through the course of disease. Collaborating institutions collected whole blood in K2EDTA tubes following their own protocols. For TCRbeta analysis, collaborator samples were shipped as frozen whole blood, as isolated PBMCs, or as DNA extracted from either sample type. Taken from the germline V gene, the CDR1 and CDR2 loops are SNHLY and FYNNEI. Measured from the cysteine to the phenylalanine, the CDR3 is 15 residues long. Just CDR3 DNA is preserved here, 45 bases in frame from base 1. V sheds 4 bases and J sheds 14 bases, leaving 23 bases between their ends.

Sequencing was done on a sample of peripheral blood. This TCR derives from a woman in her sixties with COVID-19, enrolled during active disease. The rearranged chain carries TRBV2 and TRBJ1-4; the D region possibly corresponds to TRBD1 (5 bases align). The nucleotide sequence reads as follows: TGTGCCAGCAGTGCATTTGGGGACTCAAAGATTGGGCTGTTTTTT. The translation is CASSAFGDSKIGLFF.